This T cell receptor (beta chain) appears in the sequencing data of a study of siplizumab effects on memory and regulatory T cells. Germline lookup yields CDR1 MNHEY and CDR2 SMNVEV (reference sequence). This CDR3 has 13 residues. J was trimmed by 8 bases and V by 5 bases; bases with no gene match: 7. To note about this clone: Its antigen remains unidentified.

Whole-study findings and limits: Mappable alloreactive CD4+ clones were on average around 70% Treg-derived with siplizumab, around 26% in controls. Naive T cells appeared more diverse than memory cells and seemed to be major alloresponse contributors. No naive or memory phenotype could be assigned to roughly 80-97% of proliferating clones. Alloreactive sequences that could be traced to unstimulated CD4+ memory cells showed a significant reduction under siplizumab.

Generated by immunoSEQ multiplex PCR, the TCRdb table keeps only in-frame clones and is missing some. Of tens of thousands of clones in the sample, around four fifths are singletons; the top ten hold around 3.8%. What was sequenced was memory CD4+ T cells sorted from blood. The chain carries TRBV27 and TRBJ1-1; 8 bases fit TRBD1. The sequence came from a human donor in good health. The CDR3: CASSPRTGWEAFF. The DNA for the CDR3 is TGTGCCAGCAGTCCCCGGACAGGGTGGGAAGCTTTCTTT.